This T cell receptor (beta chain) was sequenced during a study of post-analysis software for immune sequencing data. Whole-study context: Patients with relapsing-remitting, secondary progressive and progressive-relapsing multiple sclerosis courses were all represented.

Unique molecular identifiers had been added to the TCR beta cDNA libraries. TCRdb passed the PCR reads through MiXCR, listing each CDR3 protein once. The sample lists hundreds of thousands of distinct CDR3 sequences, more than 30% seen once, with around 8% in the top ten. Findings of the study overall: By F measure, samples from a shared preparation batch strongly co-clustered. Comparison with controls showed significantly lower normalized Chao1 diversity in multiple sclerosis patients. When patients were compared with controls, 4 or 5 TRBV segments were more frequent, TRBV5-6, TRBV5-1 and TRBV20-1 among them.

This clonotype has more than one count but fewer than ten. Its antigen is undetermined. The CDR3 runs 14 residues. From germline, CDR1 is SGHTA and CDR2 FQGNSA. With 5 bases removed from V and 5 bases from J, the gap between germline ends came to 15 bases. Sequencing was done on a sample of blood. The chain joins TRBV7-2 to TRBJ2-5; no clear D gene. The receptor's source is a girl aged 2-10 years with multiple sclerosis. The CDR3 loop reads CASSTLIGSETQYF. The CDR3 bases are TGTGCCAGCAGCACCCTCATAGGATCCGAGACCCAGTACTTC.